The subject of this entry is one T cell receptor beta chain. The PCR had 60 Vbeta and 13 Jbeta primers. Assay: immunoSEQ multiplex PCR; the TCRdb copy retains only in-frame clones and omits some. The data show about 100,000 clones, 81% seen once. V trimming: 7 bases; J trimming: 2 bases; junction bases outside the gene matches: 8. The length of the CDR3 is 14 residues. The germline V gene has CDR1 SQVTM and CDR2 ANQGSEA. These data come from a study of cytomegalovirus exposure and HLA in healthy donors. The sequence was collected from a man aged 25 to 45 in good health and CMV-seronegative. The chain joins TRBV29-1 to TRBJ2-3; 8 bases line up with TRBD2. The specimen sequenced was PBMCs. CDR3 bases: TGCAGCGGTGGGACTAGATCCACCACAGATACGCAGTATTTT. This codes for CSGGTRSTTDTQYF.